The 21 T cell receptor beta chains below all came from one sample that was sequenced in a study of shared clonotypes between healthy human individuals. Data came from immunoSEQ multiplex PCR; TCRdb stores just in-frame clones and leaves some out. Here the sample spans around 100,000 clones, roughly 66% being singletons. The specimen was memory CD8+ T cells sorted from blood. Subset reported: CD45RO+ cells pooled with CCR7-negative TemRA cells. Receptors originate from a woman under 40 in good health.

There are a few counts of this clone. The chain couples TRBV25-1 to TRBJ2-2; no reliable D call. Germline assignment: CDR1 MGHDK and CDR2 SYGVNS. This CDR3 is built from 14 residues. Trimming removed 5 bases from V and 6 bases from J, with 13 bases in between. Here the CDR3 reads CASSKFSESGELFF. In DNA form, the CDR3 reads TGTGCCAGCAGTAAATTCAGCGAATCCGGGGAGCTGTTTTTT. Based on the CDR3 plus reference TRBV25-1 and TRBJ2-2, the full variable domain is EADIYQTPRYLVIGTGKKITLECSQTMGHDKMYWYQQDPGMELHLIHYSYGVNSTEKGDLSSESTVSRIRTEHFPLTLESARPSHTSQYLCASSKFSESGELFFGEGSRLTVL.

The chain combines TRBV21-1 with TRBJ1-1. TRBV21-1 is listed as a pseudogene. CDR3 length: 11 residues. The CDR3: CASTIRTEAFF. CDR3 nucleotides: TGTGCCAGCACAATTCGCACTGAAGCTTTCTTT.

The chain carries TRBV7-9 and TRBJ1-2; tentative D call: TRBD1 (5 bases). Trimming took 0 bases from V and 7 from J, leaving 6 bases between them. This CDR3 has 12 amino acids. From germline, CDR1 is SEHNR and CDR2 FQNEAQ (reference sequence). CDR3 sequence reads: CASSLAGRGYTF. The CDR3 nucleotides read TGTGCCAGCAGCTTAGCGGGGCGTGGCTACACCTTC.

V gene TRBV29-1 combines with J gene TRBJ1-2, with TRBD1 matching over 7 bases. Germline trimming cut 7 bases from V and 3 bases from J; bases unmatched to any gene: 17. The CDR3 is made up of 16 amino acids. Germline lookup yields CDR1 SQVTM and CDR2 ANQGSEA. CDR3 DNA sequence: TGCAGCGCCAGTGCGGGTGTGCAGGGGGTCCACTATGGCTACACCTTC. As protein: CSASAGVQGVHYGYTF.

The chain couples TRBV7-9 to TRBJ2-2; D unresolved. CDR3 length equals 17 residues. With 5 bases removed from V and 1 base from J, the gap between germline ends came to 17 bases. The germline gives CDR1 SEHNR, CDR2 FQNEAQ (reference sequence). The CDR3 here is CASSPGDGDGNTGELFF. The CDR3 region has the DNA TGTGCCAGCAGCCCCGGCGATGGAGACGGGAACACCGGGGAGCTGTTTTTT.

This clone was seen only once. The V gene is TRBV10-2, the J gene TRBJ2-3; D perhaps matches TRBD2 (6 bases). The germline V gene encodes CDR1 WSHSY and CDR2 SAAADI. V was pared by 8 bases and J by 5 bases, with 11 bases between. CDR3 length: 12 amino acids. As DNA, the CDR3 is TGCGCCAGCCGACTAGTCGGAGATACGCAGTATTTT. Translated, it gives CASRLVGDTQYF.

The chain employs TRBV10-3 and TRBJ1-5; maybe TRBD1 (5 bases). The CDR3 is 13 residues long. CDR1 and CDR2 from the germline V gene are ENHRY and SYGVKD. V was cut by 4 bases and J by 3 bases, with 7 bases left in between. The CDR3 DNA reads TGTGCCATCAGTGCAGGACACAATCAGCCCCAGCATTTT. It yields the protein CAISAGHNQPQHF.

The chain uses TRBV4-2 and TRBJ2-2; the D is unclear. The V gene lost 2 bases and the J gene lost 1 base, with 8 bases spanning the gap. The CDR3 sequence is 15 residues long. The germline V gene has CDR1 LGHNA and CDR2 YNFKEQ. As DNA, the CDR3 is TGTGCCAGCAGCCAACGGACGGGGAACACCGGGGAGCTGTTTTTT. Its translation: CASSQRTGNTGELFF.

This clone was counted only a few times. The CDR3: CASISSRSSYNEQFF. DNA of the CDR3: TGTGCCAGCATCAGTAGCAGAAGCTCCTACAATGAGCAGTTCTTC. J is TRBJ2-1 and V is TRBV5-8, with no clear D. CDR3 length: 15 amino acids. V gave up 6 bases and J gave up 0 bases, with 13 bases separating them. CDR1 and CDR2 from the germline V gene are SGHTS and YDEGEE.

This chain joins TRBV28 and TRBJ1-5; 10 bases are a match to TRBD1. The V gene end was trimmed by 4 bases and the J gene end by 2 bases; junction bases not matched to a gene: 8. This CDR3 has 17 residues. CDR1 is MDHEN and CDR2 is SYDVKM in the germline V gene. The CDR3 DNA reads TGTGCCAGCAGTTGGGACAGGGGTAATTATGGCAATCAGCCCCAGCATTTT. The encoded protein is CASSWDRGNYGNQPQHF.

This clone was observed a few times. The chain recombines TRBV27 with TRBJ1-3; the D is unclear. CDR3 size: 9 residues. The germline V gene has CDR1 MNHEY and CDR2 SMNVEV (reference sequence). Between the trimmed V and J ends, which lost 10 bases and 10 bases, there was a span of 8 bases. This chain's CDR3 is CATRSTIYF. Written as DNA, the CDR3 is TGTGCCACCCGTAGTACCATATATTTT.

In nucleotides, the CDR3 is TGTGCCAGCACAGGGAACACCGGGGAGCTGTTTTTT. Protein product: CASTGNTGELFF. V usage is TRBV7-9 and J usage is TRBJ2-2; D uncertain. The CDR3 runs 12 residues. V dropped 7 bases and J dropped 1 base, with 4 bases sitting between them. From germline, CDR1 is SEHNR and CDR2 FQNEAQ (reference sequence).

This clone appeared many times. The same CDR3 can be traced to other DNA sequences in this sample. The rearrangement links TRBV9 to TRBJ1-1; D is ambiguous. Germline V gene lookup returns CDR1 SGDLS and CDR2 YYNGEE. The CDR3 is made up of 14 amino acids. The V and J ends lost 0 bases and 4 bases respectively, with 10 bases between them. The CDR3 region is CASSVAWGSTEAFF. CDR3 nucleotides: TGTGCCAGCAGCGTAGCGTGGGGTAGCACTGAAGCTTTCTTT.

The chain has TRBV7-9 and TRBJ2-7; TRBD1 might be the D (6 bases). The CDR3 is made up of 15 amino acids. The ends were cut back, 5 bases at V and 0 bases at J, with 14 bases in the middle. Germline V gene sequence: CDR1 SEHNR, CDR2 FQNEAQ (reference sequence). CDR3 bases: TGTGCCAGCAGCCTCTACAGGGCTAGCTCCTACGAGCAGTACTTC. It codes for CASSLYRASSYEQYF.

Of note for this clone: The same CDR3 is also encoded by other DNA sequences in this sample. V usage is TRBV6-5 and J usage is TRBJ2-7, with TRBD1 matching 8 bases. CDR3 size: 14 residues. The germline gives CDR1 MNHEY, CDR2 SVGAGI. Losses at the gene ends were 6 bases for V and 3 bases for J; bases not matched to a gene: 7. The CDR3 loop reads CASRLTGESYEQYF. The CDR3 DNA follows: TGTGCCAGCAGGTTGACAGGGGAAAGCTACGAGCAGTACTTC.

This clone appeared once. The CDR3 DNA reads as TGTGCCAGCAGCCCGGCCTGGCCAGATACGCAGTATTTT. This encodes CASSPAWPDTQYF. The V gene is TRBV28, the J gene TRBJ2-3; D ambiguous. V was trimmed by 6 bases and J by 4 bases, leaving 11 bases between them. Germline V gene data show CDR1 as MDHEN and CDR2 as SYDVKM. The CDR3 length is 13 residues.

This clone turned up a few times. The same CDR3 is also encoded by other DNA sequences in this sample. The chain uses TRBV6-1 and TRBJ1-5; 7 nucleotides agree with TRBD1. The CDR3 covers 15 residues. V dropped 1 base and J dropped 6; count of bases not matched to a gene: 6. From germline, CDR1 is MNHNS and CDR2 SASEGT. The CDR3, as DNA: TGTGCCAGCAGTGAAGAGGAAGGGGGCGGTCAGCCCCAGCATTTT. This gives the protein CASSEEEGGGQPQHF.

V gene TRBV6-5 combines with J gene TRBJ1-2; TRBD1 matches at 8 bases. The CDR3 length is 15 residues. CDR1 MNHEY and CDR2 SVGAGI come from the germline V gene. With 6 bases clipped from V and 4 bases from J, the junction kept 10 bases outside the gene matches. CDR3 coding DNA: TGTGCCAGCAGCGACGCACGACAGGGGACCTATGGCTACACCTTC. Amino acid sequence: CASSDARQGTYGYTF.

This clone was observed at least ten times. The CDR3 spells CASSEIGTGFEETQYF. Written as DNA, the CDR3 is TGTGCCAGCAGTGAAATTGGGACGGGGTTCGAGGAGACCCAGTACTTC. The chain has TRBV2 and TRBJ2-5, with D possibly called TRBD1 or TRBD2 (5 bases each). V lost 2 bases to trimming and J lost 5 bases, with 18 bases between them. The germline gives CDR1 SNHLY, CDR2 FYNNEI. CDR3 length: 16 amino acids.

The rearrangement joins TRBV4-2 to TRBJ2-5; D unclear. The germline CDR1 and CDR2 sequences are LGHNA and YNFKEQ. The germline V and J ends were trimmed by 1 base and 0 bases, with 6 bases remaining between them. The CDR3 spans 14 residues. The CDR3 sequence: CASSQGRDQETQYF. The DNA for the CDR3 is TGTGCCAGCAGCCAAGGCCGGGACCAAGAGACCCAGTACTTC.

The gene calls are TRBV2 and TRBJ1-2, with D tentatively TRBD1 (6 bases). Looked up from germline, CDR1 is SNHLY and CDR2 is FYNNEI. The CDR3 length is 13 residues. Between the trimmed V and J ends, which lost 8 bases and 5 bases, there was a span of 15 bases. The CDR3 region has the DNA TGTGCCAGCTCCGGGTGGGGGGCGTATGGCTACACCTTC. Its translation: CASSGWGAYGYTF.